One sample yielded the 11 T cell receptor beta chains listed below, sequenced in a study of T cells after yellow fever vaccination. TCRdb reprocessed the 5' RACE reads via MiXCR and lists one record per CDR3 protein. The data hold some 240,000 distinct CDR3 sequences, with approximately 3.8% observed a single time. This specimen was PBMCs, taken 15 days after the yellow fever booster vaccination. These receptors were taken from a man between 18 and 35 years old who received the YFV17D yellow fever vaccine.

This clonotype appeared many times. The V call is TRBV7-2, the J call TRBJ2-3; no firm D call. The V end was cut by 1 base, the J end by 0 bases, with 8 bases between. This CDR3 is built from 15 residues. Per the germline V gene, CDR1 is SGHTA and CDR2 is FQGNSA. The CDR3 sequence: CASSLVGGSTDTQYF. The CDR3 DNA is TGTGCCAGCAGCTTAGTTGGCGGAAGCACAGATACGCAGTATTTT.

The table lists this clonotype with many counts. V and J are TRBV7-6 and TRBJ2-4; a possible D gene is TRBD2 (6 bases). V was pared by 1 base and J by 1 base, with 11 bases between. Germline-derived CDR1 and CDR2 are SGHVS and FNYEAQ. The CDR3 sequence is 16 residues long. The CDR3 DNA sequence: TGTGCCAGCAGCTTAGACGGGGGTGGGGCCAAAAACATTCAGTACTTC. Translation: CASSLDGGGAKNIQYF.

The table lists this clonotype with many counts. The chain recombines TRBV7-9 with TRBJ1-3; TRBD1 matches 7 bases. After removal of 3 bases from V and 1 base from J, the junction contained 6 bases not matched to a gene. CDR3 size: 16 residues. CDR1 and CDR2 (germline): SEHNR, FQNEAQ (reference sequence). CDR3: CASSFYRGVSGNTIYF. DNA for the CDR3: TGTGCCAGCAGCTTTTACAGGGGAGTATCTGGAAACACCATATATTTT.

This clonotype was recorded at least ten times. J is TRBJ2-1 and V is TRBV6-1; 8 bases are shared with TRBD2. CDR1 MNHNS and CDR2 SASEGT come from the germline V gene. This CDR3 is built from 14 residues. V lost 8 bases, J lost 2 bases, and 5 bases stayed unmatched. CDR3 nucleotides: TGTGCCAGCGAAAGCGGGGGAACCTACAATGAGCAGTTCTTC. Translation: CASESGGTYNEQFF.

This clonotype occurred many times. The chain couples TRBV7-9 to TRBJ2-4; D is perhaps TRBD1 (6 bases). The ends were cut back, 7 bases at V and 6 bases at J, with 19 bases in the middle. The CDR3 consists of 15 residues. Germline V gene data show CDR1 as SEHNR and CDR2 as FQNEAQ (reference sequence). CDR3 region: CASTPGWDTLNIQYF. Written as DNA, the CDR3 is TGTGCCAGCACCCCTGGCTGGGACACACTAAACATTCAGTACTTC.

In this sample, this clonotype turned up many times. V is TRBV15 and J is TRBJ1-5, with a weak D call TRBD1 (5 bases). The ends were cut back, 2 bases at V and 0 bases at J, with 5 bases in the middle. Germline CDR1 reads LNHNV; CDR2 reads YYDKDF (reference sequence). This CDR3 is 14 amino acids long. This chain's CDR3 is CATSRTGSNQPQHF. CDR3 sequence (DNA): TGTGCCACCAGCAGAACAGGTAGCAATCAGCCCCAGCATTTT.

Many counts were recorded for this clonotype. This chain links TRBV7-9 with TRBJ2-5; TRBD1 agrees at 7 bases. The CDR3 totals 14 residues. Germline V gene data show CDR1 as SEHNR and CDR2 as FQNEAQ (reference sequence). V shed 8 bases, J shed 5 bases, and the junction held 11 bases outside the gene matches. The CDR3 is CASGTATFTETQYF. The CDR3, as DNA: TGTGCCAGCGGGACAGCGACATTTACGGAGACCCAGTACTTC.

At least ten counts were recorded for this clonotype. This chain joins TRBV6-6 and TRBJ2-6; tentatively, D is TRBD2 (5 bases). V was shortened by 4 bases and J by 0 bases, with 7 bases between the two germline ends. The CDR3 runs to 15 residues. The germline gives CDR1 MNHNY, CDR2 SVGAGI (reference sequence). The CDR3 DNA is TGTGCCAGCAGTTCCCGGGACTCTGGGGCCAACGTCCTGACTTTC. Encoded protein: CASSSRDSGANVLTF.

This clonotype was found many times. This chain connects TRBV4-3 to TRBJ2-3; D call uncertain. Trimming took 0 bases from V and 4 from J, leaving 5 bases between them. The CDR3 has 13 amino acids. Germline CDR1 and CDR2: LGHNA and YSLEER. The CDR3 DNA is TGCGCCAGCAGCCAAGAACGAGCAGATACGCAGTATTTT. It translates to CASSQERADTQYF.

This clonotype was counted ten times or more. Relative to the germline gene, one junction end is altered; a read error may explain this. The chain uses TRBV5-1 and TRBJ1-2, with D unclear. The CDR3 extends over 11 amino acids. Germline V gene lookup returns CDR1 SGHRS and CDR2 YFSETQ. The CDR3 loop is CASSPTEIRAF. CDR3 coding DNA: TGCGCCAGCAGCCCGACGGAGATTAGGGCCTTC.

This clonotype was detected many times. The chain joins TRBV7-2 to TRBJ2-7, with a tentative D call TRBD2 (6 bases). V gave up 5 bases and J gave up 0 bases, with 14 bases separating them. The CDR3 is 15 residues long. In germline, CDR1 is SGHTA, CDR2 FQGNSA. The CDR3 loop reads CASSPTSLSSYEQYF. DNA of the CDR3: TGTGCCAGCAGCCCAACTAGCCTGAGCTCCTACGAGCAGTACTTC.